This T cell receptor (beta chain) appears in the sequencing data of a study of blood T cell repertoires in COVID-19. Study in general: Material from acute and convalescent COVID-19 was sourced from the United States, Italy and Spain. The cDNA or gDNA used as material had been derived from T cells, B-cell-depleted T cells, or PBMCs.

In the original workflow: Reference gene primer amplification in the assay estimated nucleated cell counts. The assay was immunoSEQ multiplex PCR, and TCRdb's table has in-frame clones only and misses some. D and trimming were read from the DNA, whereas the V and J calls and clone size are those reported in that table. The table records 150,000 to 200,000 clones, 88% of them present only once. Germline values: CDR1 LNHDA, CDR2 SQIVND (reference sequence). This CDR3 spans 13 amino acids. After removal of 4 bases from V and 11 bases from J, the junction contained 5 bases not matched to a gene. Sequenced input: peripheral blood. The sequence was collected from a human donor in a cohort sampled during active COVID-19. The chain has TRBV19 and TRBJ1-1, with TRBD1 identical over 12 bases. In DNA form, the CDR3 reads TGTGCCAGTAGTAAGGGGACAGGGGGCATCGCTTTCTTT. Its protein product is CASSKGTGGIAFF.